This passage covers 12 T cell receptor beta chains from one sample sequenced in a study of T cells in localized non-small cell lung cancer. Measured with immunoSEQ multiplex PCR; TCRdb has only the in-frame clones, and not every one. Here the sample spans 40,000 to 65,000 clones, about 88% being singletons. Source: PBMCs, taken before any cancer treatment. The receptors come from a female donor with stage II lung adenocarcinoma.

The gene calls are TRBV7-8 and TRBJ1-4, with TRBD1 as a possible D gene (6 bases). Germline V gene data show CDR1 as SGHVS and CDR2 as FQNEAQ. The CDR3 has 14 residues. The germline V and J ends were trimmed by 5 bases and 1 base, with 8 bases remaining between them. The CDR3 region has the DNA TGTGCCAGCAGCCCAGGGGAAACTAATGAAAAACTGTTTTTT. This gives the protein CASSPGETNEKLFF.

The V gene is TRBV19, the J gene TRBJ1-2; the D gene is possibly TRBD1 (5 bases). Looked up from germline, CDR1 is LNHDA and CDR2 is SQIVND (reference sequence). The CDR3 is 13 residues long. Between the trimmed V and J ends, which lost 3 bases and 8 bases, there was a span of 13 bases. The CDR3 sequence: CASSMTVSQGYTF. CDR3 nucleotide sequence: TGTGCCAGTAGTATGACAGTGAGCCAAGGCTACACCTTC.

J is TRBJ1-2 and V is TRBV6-1; D remains ambiguous. CDR1 MNHNS and CDR2 SASEGT come from the germline V gene. There are 15 residues in the CDR3. V was cut by 3 bases and J by 0 bases, with 11 bases left in between. The CDR3 nucleotides are TGTGCCAGCAGTGACATAACCGGGCCTAACTATGGCTACACCTTC. Encoded protein: CASSDITGPNYGYTF.

V gene TRBV7-2 combines with J gene TRBJ1-2; 10 bases are a match to TRBD1. From germline, CDR1 is SGHTA and CDR2 FQGNSA. This CDR3 has 16 amino acids. V shed 1 base, J shed 6 bases, and the junction held 8 bases outside the gene matches. CDR3 sequence reads: CASSLVASGTGDGYTF. The CDR3 region has the DNA TGTGCCAGCAGCTTAGTAGCCTCCGGGACAGGGGATGGCTACACCTTC.

The V and J genes are TRBV5-6 and TRBJ1-1; D uncertain. Germline lookup yields CDR1 SGHDT and CDR2 YYEEEE. The CDR3 runs 15 residues. The V gene lost 4 bases and the J gene lost 3 bases, with 16 bases spanning the gap. The CDR3 DNA reads as TGTGCCAGCAGCCCCAGGCTTATGGGGTACACTGAAGCTTTCTTT. This gives the protein CASSPRLMGYTEAFF.

The chain uses TRBV7-2 and TRBJ2-6, with 7 bases identical to TRBD1. V was clipped by 1 base and J by 4 bases; unmatched bases: 1. CDR3 length equals 15 residues. Germline V gene data show CDR1 as SGHTA and CDR2 as FQGNSA. The CDR3 DNA reads as TGTGCCAGCAGCTTAGGGGGACAGGGGGCCAACGTCCTGACTTTC. Its protein is CASSLGGQGANVLTF. Drawing the rest from reference TRBV7-2 and TRBJ2-6, the complete variable domain is GAGVSQSPSNKVTEKGKDVELRCDPISGHTALYWYRQSLGQGLEFLIYFQGNSAPDKSGLPSDRFSAERTGGSVSTLTIQRTQQEDSAVYLCASSLGGQGANVLTFGAGSRLTVL.

The chain combines TRBV5-6 with TRBJ1-1; a weak D match, TRBD1 (5 bases). With 7 bases removed from V and 2 bases from J, the gap between germline ends came to 15 bases. CDR3 length: 14 residues. Germline loops: CDR1 SGHDT, CDR2 YYEEEE. The CDR3 sequence is CASSGVGRNTEAFF. As DNA, the CDR3 is TGTGCCAGCTCGGGGGTAGGGCGAAACACTGAAGCTTTCTTT. The entire variable domain, with the rest obtained from reference TRBV5-6 and TRBJ1-1, is as follows: DAGVTQSPTHLIKTRGQQVTLRCSPKSGHDTVSWYQQALGQGPQFIFQYYEEEERQRGNFPDRFSGHQFPNYSSELNVNALLLGDSALYLCASSGVGRNTEAFFGQGTRLTVV.

The DNA of the CDR3 is TGTGCCAGCAGCTTAGATCGCGGCGGGGCTTTCTTT. Its protein product is CASSLDRGGAFF. The V call is TRBV11-2, the J call TRBJ1-1; no reliable D call. The CDR3 length is 12 residues. The germline V gene encodes CDR1 SGHAT and CDR2 FQNNGV. The V and J ends lost 0 bases and 11 bases respectively, with 10 bases between them.

The J gene is TRBJ2-7, the V gene TRBV7-9; D may be TRBD2 (7 bases). The length of the CDR3 is 15 residues. V lost 5 bases and J 3 bases, leaving 17 bases between the germline ends. Germline assignment: CDR1 SEHNR and CDR2 FQNEAQ (reference sequence). The CDR3 DNA is TGTGCCAGCAGCGAAGGGGGGGCCACCTACTACGAGCAGTACTTC. Translation: CASSEGGATYYEQYF.

V and J are TRBV18 and TRBJ2-3; D unclear. CDR1 KGHSH and CDR2 LQKENI come from the germline V gene. The V end was cut by 2 bases, the J end by 6 bases, with 15 bases between. There are 15 residues in the CDR3. CDR3 amino acids: CASSPGFGPSDTQYF. The CDR3 DNA follows: TGTGCCAGCTCACCAGGATTCGGGCCGTCCGATACGCAGTATTTT. The full variable domain, completed using reference TRBV18 and TRBJ2-3, is NAGVMQNPRHLVRRRGQEARLRCSPMKGHSHVYWYRQLPEEGLKFMVYLQKENIIDESGMPKERFSAEFPKEGPSILRIQQVVRGDSAAYFCASSPGFGPSDTQYFGPGTRLTVL.

The chain joins TRBV28 to TRBJ1-1, with TRBD1 matching 7 bases. The CDR3 runs 17 residues. CDR1 MDHEN and CDR2 SYDVKM come from the germline V gene. V dropped 3 bases and J dropped 1; count of bases not matched to a gene: 11. The CDR3 loop reads CASSFVSLWDRNTEAFF. The CDR3 DNA reads TGTGCCAGCAGTTTTGTATCTCTCTGGGACAGGAACACTGAAGCTTTCTTT. The whole variable domain, remainder taken from reference TRBV28 and TRBJ1-1, is DVKVTQSSRYLVKRTGEKVFLECVQDMDHENMFWYRQDPGLGLRLIYFSYDVKMKEKGDIPEGYSVSREKKERFSLILESASTNQTSMYLCASSFVSLWDRNTEAFFGQGTRLTVV.

This clone is medium-sized. The chain is built from TRBV6-1 and TRBJ1-6; 7 positions match TRBD1. The CDR3 spans 12 residues. Germline V gene data show CDR1 as MNHNS and CDR2 as SASEGT. V shed 8 bases, J shed 5 bases, and the junction held 0 bases outside the gene matches. CDR3 DNA: TGTGCCAGCGGGACAGATAATTCACCCCTCCACTTT. Its translation: CASGTDNSPLHF.